These 12 T cell receptor beta chains were all obtained from the same sample, sequenced in a study of blood T cell repertoires in COVID-19. Method: immunoSEQ multiplex PCR; TCRdb's copy keeps in-frame clones and lacks some. The sample contains about 140,000 clones, roughly 90% of which appear only once. The sample was peripheral blood. These receptor sequences come from a human donor with COVID-19, enrolled during active disease. The donor label of this sample is uncertain.

V usage is TRBV7-9 and J usage is TRBJ2-2; perhaps TRBD2 as D (6 bases). CDR3 length equals 14 residues. Trimming pared 7 bases from V and 2 bases from J, leaving 11 bases between. Germline loops: CDR1 SEHNR, CDR2 FQNEAQ (reference sequence). The CDR3 is CASIGRENTGELFF. The CDR3 bases are TGTGCCAGCATAGGGCGGGAAAACACCGGGGAGCTGTTTTTT.

This chain links TRBV18 with TRBJ2-2, with 8 bases lining up with TRBD1. The germline gives CDR1 KGHSH, CDR2 LQKENI. V gave up 3 bases and J gave up 1 base; unmatched junction bases: 10. The length of the CDR3 is 18 residues. CDR3 in amino acids: CASSPHAPGTGNTGELFF. The CDR3, as DNA: TGTGCCAGCTCACCGCACGCCCCCGGGACAGGGAACACCGGGGAGCTGTTTTTT.

This clone has just one count. The chain is built from TRBV6-2 or TRBV6-3 and TRBJ1-5; D unclear. The V and J ends lost 6 bases and 6 bases respectively, with 15 bases between them. In germline, CDR1 is MNHEY, CDR2 SVGEGT. The length of the CDR3 is 14 residues. The CDR3 region has the DNA TGTGCCAGCAGCGGACCGGGAGTAAGTCAGCCCCAGCATTTT. It is translated as CASSGPGVSQPQHF.

The chain uses TRBV5-4 and TRBJ2-5; 8 bases fit TRBD2. The CDR3 spans 15 residues. The germline V gene encodes CDR1 SGHNT and CDR2 YYREEE (reference sequence). The V segment lost 2 bases and the J segment 2 bases; nucleotides outside the gene matches: 5. The CDR3, as DNA: TGTGCCAGCAGCTTAGGTCGCGGGGGGCAAGAGACCCAGTACTTC. This translates into CASSLGRGGQETQYF.

The CDR3 nucleotides are TGTGCCAGCAGCCCGGACAGGGCGGCTAACTATGGCTACACCTTC. Its protein product is CASSPDRAANYGYTF. This chain uses TRBV5-4 with TRBJ1-2; 8 positions match TRBD1. The CDR3 has 15 amino acids. Germline CDR1 reads SGHNT; CDR2 reads YYREEE (reference sequence). With 4 bases clipped from V and 0 bases from J, the junction kept 5 bases outside the gene matches.

This chain connects TRBV2 to TRBJ1-4; 10 bases are shared with TRBD1. The trim removed 5 bases at V and 5 bases at J, leaving 5 bases unmatched. The CDR3 contains 15 residues. In germline, CDR1 is SNHLY, CDR2 FYNNEI. CDR3 protein: CASSWSGQGNEKLFF. The CDR3 DNA sequence: TGTGCCAGCAGTTGGTCGGGACAGGGGAATGAAAAACTGTTTTTT.

The rearrangement uses TRBV24-1 and TRBJ1-2; possible D gene TRBD1, 5 bases. The germline V gene has CDR1 KGHDR and CDR2 SFDVKD. The CDR3 is 16 residues long. Trimming removed 6 bases at V and 2 bases at J, with 18 bases between. CDR3 nucleotides: TGTGCCACCAGTAGTTATACAAGGGAGGGGAACTATGGCTACACCTTC. It translates to CATSSYTREGNYGYTF.

J is TRBJ1-5 and V is TRBV7-6; TRBD1 agrees at 8 bases. The trim removed 5 bases at V and 4 bases at J, leaving 1 base unmatched. This CDR3 is built from 13 residues. The germline CDR1 and CDR2 sequences are SGHVS and FNYEAQ. In DNA, the CDR3 is TGTGCCAGCAGCCGACAGGGGAATCAGCCCCAGCATTTT. Amino acid sequence: CASSRQGNQPQHF.

As concerns this clone: The sample carries other DNA sequences with the same CDR3. The gene calls are TRBV18 and TRBJ1-4; 10 bases align to TRBD1. The CDR3 sequence is 15 residues long. V shed 0 bases, J shed 5 bases, and the junction held 0 bases outside the gene matches. The germline V gene encodes CDR1 KGHSH and CDR2 LQKENI. CDR3 nucleotides: TGTGCCAGCTCACCACCGGGACAGGGGAATGAAAAACTGTTTTTT. Translation gives CASSPPGQGNEKLFF. The variable domain in full, completed from reference TRBV18 and TRBJ1-4, reads NAGVMQNPRHLVRRRGQEARLRCSPMKGHSHVYWYRQLPEEGLKFMVYLQKENIIDESGMPKERFSAEFPKEGPSILRIQQVVRGDSAAYFCASSPPGQGNEKLFFGSGTQLSVL.

V usage is TRBV5-6 and J usage is TRBJ2-7; TRBD2 matches 12 bases. Per the germline V gene, CDR1 is SGHDT and CDR2 is YYEEEE. This CDR3 spans 15 amino acids. Trimming cost V 0 bases and J 9 bases; bases outside gene matches: 7. The CDR3 region is CASSLVASGGAAQYF. In nucleotides, the CDR3 is TGTGCCAGCAGCTTGGTGGCTAGCGGGGGGGCGGCGCAGTACTTC.

The V gene is TRBV6-5, the J gene TRBJ1-2; no definite D call. Looked up from germline, CDR1 is MNHEY and CDR2 is SVGAGI. V was pared by 0 bases and J by 1 base, with 12 bases between. CDR3 size: 16 residues. The chain's CDR3 is CASSYSRVSGNYGYTF. The DNA for the CDR3 is TGTGCCAGCAGTTACTCGAGGGTGTCGGGTAACTATGGCTACACCTTC.

The chain couples TRBV29-1 to TRBJ2-4, with TRBD1 matching 8 bases. CDR3 length equals 14 residues. After removal of 3 bases from V and 7 bases from J, the junction contained 8 bases not matched to a gene. Germline assignment: CDR1 SQVTM and CDR2 ANQGSEA. The DNA of the CDR3 is TGCAGCGTTGAGCCCGGACAGGGAGTGAACATTCAGTACTTC. Translating gives CSVEPGQGVNIQYF. Full variable domain (missing parts from reference TRBV29-1 and TRBJ2-4): SAVISQKPSRDICQRGTSLTIQCQVDSQVTMMFWYRQQPGQSLTLIATANQGSEATYESGFVIDKFPISRPNLTFSTLTVSNMSPEDSSIYLCSVEPGQGVNIQYFGAGTRLSVL.